Below are 16 T cell receptor beta chains sequenced from a single sample in a study of monozygotic twins with inflammatory bowel disease. TCRdb reprocessed the 5' RACE reads, with one entry per CDR3 protein and no DNA. The sample spans under 200,000 distinct CDR3 sequences; the ten largest clones claim about 2.4%. The specimen sequenced was blood. The receptors here all came from a human donor with ulcerative colitis or Crohn's disease, or a healthy co-twin of an affected twin (not recorded which).

This chain connects TRBV19 to TRBJ2-3; lacking DNA, the TRBD2 call made by TCRdb goes unchecked. CDR1 and CDR2 (germline): LNHDA, SQIVND (reference sequence). The CDR3 is 15 amino acids. The chain's CDR3 is CASGYPEGITDTQYF.

This chain joins TRBV24-1 and TRBJ2-1; TCRdb proposes TRBD1, but this gene call is untestable without DNA. CDR3 length: 15 residues. Germline V gives CDR1 KGHDR, CDR2 SFDVKD. This chain's CDR3 is CATSDPGGLMNEQFF.

V and J are TRBV12-2 and TRBJ2-5; the D call from TCRdb, TRBD2, cannot be confirmed without DNA. TRBV12-2 is labeled a pseudogene. The CDR3 is 15 residues long. The CDR3 region is CASRLAGREGETQYF.

The chain couples TRBV5-1 to TRBJ2-3. Germline CDR1 and CDR2: SGHRS and YFSETQ. CDR3 length: 15 residues. The CDR3 sequence is CASSDGDSAADTQYF.

This rearrangement joins TRBV3-1 to TRBJ1-1; TCRdb's assignment of TRBD1 cannot be checked, as there is no DNA. This CDR3 spans 13 amino acids. CDR1 and CDR2 from the germline V gene are LGHDT and YNNKEL (reference sequence). The CDR3 spells CASSHGTPGEAFF. The full variable domain, with the rest looked up from reference TRBV3-1 and TRBJ1-1, is DTAVSQTPKYLVTQMGNDKSIKCEQNLGHDTMYWYKQDSKKFLKIMFSYNNKELIINETVPNRFSPKSPDKAHLNLHINSLELGDSAVYFCASSHGTPGEAFFGQGTRLTVV.

V is TRBV7-2 and J is TRBJ1-6. Germline V lookup: CDR1 SGHTA, CDR2 FQGNSA. The CDR3 has 15 amino acids. The CDR3 loop is CASSLARTNNSPLHF. Combining the CDR3 with reference TRBV7-2 and TRBJ1-6 gives the whole variable domain GAGVSQSPSNKVTEKGKDVELRCDPISGHTALYWYRQSLGQGLEFLIYFQGNSAPDKSGLPSDRFSAERTGGSVSTLTIQRTQQEDSAVYLCASSLARTNNSPLHFGNGTRLTVT.

J is TRBJ1-4 and V is TRBV19. The CDR3 covers 12 residues. Germline V gives CDR1 LNHDA, CDR2 SQIVND (reference sequence). The CDR3 loop reads CASTSANEKLFF. Full variable domain (missing parts from reference TRBV19 and TRBJ1-4): DGGITQSPKYLFRKEGQNVTLSCEQNLNHDAMYWYRQDPGQGLRLIYYSQIVNDFQKGDIAEGYSVSREKKESFPLTVTSAQKNPTAFYLCASTSANEKLFFGSGTQLSVL.

The chain uses TRBV5-6 and TRBJ2-1; TCRdb's D call, TRBD2, is unchecked because there is no DNA. The germline V gene has CDR1 SGHDT and CDR2 YYEEEE. The CDR3 covers 13 residues. The CDR3 here is CASSPGLGNEQFF.

The chain recombines TRBV7-2 with TRBJ2-3; TCRdb proposes TRBD1, but this gene call is untestable without DNA. Germline V gene data show CDR1 as SGHTA and CDR2 as FQGNSA. The CDR3 sequence is 13 residues long. CDR3 in amino acids: CASGGAMPDTQYF.

The J gene is TRBJ1-2, the V gene TRBV5-1. The germline gives CDR1 SGHRS, CDR2 YFSETQ. This CDR3 comprises 13 residues. The CDR3 loop is CASSFRGGSSYTF. Supplemented by reference TRBV5-1 and TRBJ1-2, the full variable domain reads KAGVTQTPRYLIKTRGQQVTLSCSPISGHRSVSWYQQTPGQGLQFLFEYFSETQRNKGNFPGRFSGRQFSNSRSEMNVSTLELGDSALYLCASSFRGGSSYTFGSGTRLTVV.

V is TRBV5-1 and J is TRBJ1-2; TCRdb designates TRBD1, a call that cannot be tested without DNA. The CDR3 runs to 14 residues. From germline, CDR1 is SGHRS and CDR2 YFSETQ. CDR3 residues: CASSFADRGNGYTF.

CDR3: CASSPAIQDTEAFF. The chain carries TRBV18 and TRBJ1-1. Looked up from germline, CDR1 is KGHSH and CDR2 is LQKENI. The CDR3 spans 14 residues. The full variable domain, with the rest looked up from reference TRBV18 and TRBJ1-1, is NAGVMQNPRHLVRRRGQEARLRCSPMKGHSHVYWYRQLPEEGLKFMVYLQKENIIDESGMPKERFSAEFPKEGPSILRIQQVVRGDSAAYFCASSPAIQDTEAFFGQGTRLTVV.

This sequence joins TRBV5-1 and TRBJ2-4; TCRdb gives TRBD1 as the D gene, but with no DNA this cannot be confirmed. The germline V gene has CDR1 SGHRS and CDR2 YFSETQ. The CDR3 totals 13 residues. The CDR3 loop reads CASSLVGQDIQYF.

The chain couples TRBV19 to TRBJ1-2. The germline V gene has CDR1 LNHDA and CDR2 SQIVND (reference sequence). The CDR3 extends over 15 amino acids. The CDR3 loop is CASSIGSRSGYGYTF.

The CDR3: CAIRQGISYNEQFF. The chain is built from TRBV10-3 and TRBJ2-1; there is no DNA to check the TCRdb D call of TRBD1. Germline V CDR1 and CDR2: ENHRY, SYGVKD. This CDR3 is 14 amino acids long.

The chain recombines TRBV12-3 or TRBV12-4 with TRBJ1-1. The CDR3 has 13 amino acids. The CDR3 sequence: CASSLEMNTEAFF.